This TCR beta chain is drawn from a study of T-cell reconstitution after alpha-beta-depleted transplantation in children. General study findings and limits: After one year, T-cell counts and TCRbeta diversity mostly came from new T cells. The study traced high day-60 TCRbeta diversity in some patients to surviving recipient T cells and thymic progenitors.

A TCRbeta library incorporating unique molecular identifiers was prepared. TCRdb reanalysed the PCR reads using MiXCR and keeps one entry per CDR3 protein. The profile shows 450,000 to 600,000 distinct CDR3 sequences, approximately 10% of them singletons. As concerns this clonotype: Its antigen is not identified.

The V gene lost 4 bases and the J gene lost 6 bases, with 16 bases spanning the gap. The V gene's germline CDR1 is SEHNR and CDR2 FQNEAQ (reference sequence). CDR3 size: 14 residues. The sample here was PBMCs, taken before TCRalphabeta/CD19-depleted stem cell transplant. V gene TRBV7-9 combines with J gene TRBJ2-7; D perhaps matches TRBD1 (7 bases). This sequence was found in a child aged 2-15 years with inherited bone marrow failure, due to receive a stem cell transplant. CDR3 sequence: CASSSTQGGAEQYF. The CDR3 bases are TGTGCCAGCAGCTCAACCCAGGGGGGCGCCGAGCAGTACTTC.